This T cell receptor beta chain stems from a study of cytomegalovirus exposure and HLA in healthy donors. Study findings and constraints: The study recorded 150 to 200 TCR beta chains that were cytomegalovirus-associated.

Separate from the approximately 720-subject first cohort, the approximately 120-subject validation cohort was the one that the donors belonged to. The count of this clone is one. Antigen specificity is unknown. The protocol was immunoSEQ multiplex PCR, while the TCRdb copy is restricted to in-frame clones and leaves out a portion. This sample carries approximately 220,000 clones, approximately 80% of them seen once, and the ten largest clones take more than 13%. CDR3 length equals 16 residues. Germline V gene data show CDR1 as SNHLY and CDR2 as FYNNEI. The J segment lost 5 bases and the V segment lost 5 bases, leaving 12 bases of the junction unmatched.

The chain is built from TRBV2 and TRBJ2-7; the match to TRBD1 covers 10 bases. The sequence was collected from a woman in her 30s in good health and CMV-seropositive. Source material: PBMCs. The CDR3 bases are TGTGCCAGCAGTCGAGACCCCGGGACAGGGGTACACGAGCAGTACTTC. Protein: CASSRDPGTGVHEQYF.